These 21 T cell receptor beta chains were sequenced from one sample in a study of CD8+ T cells in alopecia areata. Treatment defined: oral pan-JAK inhibitor, 5-10 mg twice daily. Extracted from the samples, RNA was reverse transcribed into cDNA to serve as the sequencing template. The assay was immunoSEQ multiplex PCR, and TCRdb's table has in-frame clones only and misses some. The sample shows approximately 280,000 clones, about three fifths of them seen only once. Sample: CD4+ T cells sorted from blood, taken at week 24, from a patient treated with tofacitinib. The receptor source for this set is a human donor with alopecia areata.

V usage is TRBV7-9 and J usage is TRBJ2-3; 13 bases are a match to TRBD2. V was clipped by 3 bases and J by 3 bases; unmatched bases: 0. The CDR3 runs 15 residues. Germline CDR1 SEHNR, CDR2 FQNEAQ (reference sequence). The CDR3 reads CASSLGLAGTDTQYF. The CDR3 DNA follows: TGTGCCAGCAGCTTGGGACTAGCGGGGACAGATACGCAGTATTTT.

CDR3 coding DNA: TGCGCCAGCAGCTTATCCGGGCCAATGGATGGCTACACCTTC. Translating it yields CASSLSGPMDGYTF. The chain uses TRBV5-1 and TRBJ1-2; D ambiguous. Germline CDR1 reads SGHRS; CDR2 reads YFSETQ. V gave up 2 bases and J gave up 6 bases, with 14 bases separating them. The CDR3 totals 14 residues.

The J gene is TRBJ2-7, the V gene TRBV28; no clear D gene. V was shortened by 8 bases and J by 2 bases, with 16 bases between the two germline ends. Germline V gene lookup returns CDR1 MDHEN and CDR2 SYDVKM. This CDR3 region has 14 residues. The CDR3 here is CASRLTDRTYEQYF. CDR3 DNA: TGTGCCAGCCGGTTGACGGATCGGACCTACGAGCAGTACTTC.

The V gene is TRBV28, the J gene TRBJ1-2; tentative D call: TRBD1 (6 bases). The V and J ends lost 5 bases and 6 bases respectively, with 13 bases between them. The germline V gene encodes CDR1 MDHEN and CDR2 SYDVKM. CDR3 size: 13 residues. DNA for the CDR3: TGTGCCAGCAGTGCTCAGGGGCCGGATGGCTACACCTTC. Encoded protein: CASSAQGPDGYTF.

The V gene is TRBV2, the J gene TRBJ1-2; D is possibly TRBD1 (5 bases). This CDR3 contains 14 residues. CDR1 and CDR2 (germline): SNHLY, FYNNEI. V lost 4 bases to trimming and J lost 1 base, with 10 bases between them. The CDR3 region is CASSVAGGNYGYTF. The CDR3 DNA reads TGTGCCAGCAGTGTAGCCGGGGGTAACTATGGCTACACCTTC.

This clone was observed a single time. The gene calls are TRBV4-1 and TRBJ2-2; 8 nucleotides align to TRBD2. The germline V gene has CDR1 MGHRA and CDR2 YSYEKL. The CDR3 length is 16 residues. V lost 6 bases, J lost 4 bases, and 10 bases stayed unmatched. The CDR3: CASRYPGGARTGELFF. The CDR3, as DNA: TGCGCCAGCAGATACCCCGGGGGGGCGCGCACCGGGGAGCTGTTTTTT.

The V call is TRBV29-1, the J call TRBJ2-7; 7 bases line up with TRBD1. From germline, CDR1 is SQVTM and CDR2 ANQGSEA. This CDR3 region has 12 residues. The junction had 1 base not matched to a gene; V was cut back by 5 bases and J by 0 bases. The CDR3 here is CSVRDSSYEQYF. DNA of the CDR3: TGCAGCGTTAGGGACAGCTCCTACGAGCAGTACTTC.

This clone was counted once. The V and J genes are TRBV30 and TRBJ1-1; the D gene is possibly TRBD1 (6 bases). The germline gives CDR1 GTSNPN, CDR2 SVGIG (reference sequence). This CDR3 contains 13 residues. Trimming shortened V by 2 bases and J by 4 bases, and 11 bases separated the two germline ends. The CDR3 DNA reads TGTGCCTGGAGTCGGGGAGGGGGCACTGAAGCTTTCTTT. Residues: CAWSRGGGTEAFF.

This clone was recorded only once. The chain uses TRBV30 and TRBJ2-1; D is tentatively TRBD1 or TRBD2 (5 bases each). V was cut by 3 bases and J by 3 bases, with 9 bases left in between. The CDR3 has 13 amino acids. Per germline, CDR1 GTSNPN and CDR2 SVGIG (reference sequence). This CDR3 is CAWRRDHYNEQFF. CDR3 bases: TGTGCCTGGAGAAGGGACCACTACAATGAGCAGTTCTTC.

This clone was counted a single time. This sequence joins TRBV27 and TRBJ1-5; a weak D match, TRBD1 (6 bases). In germline, CDR1 is MNHEY, CDR2 SMNVEV (reference sequence). The CDR3 is 12 amino acids. V was trimmed by 6 bases and J by 6 bases, leaving 9 bases between them. CDR3 loop: CASRSGAQPQHF. The CDR3 DNA follows: TGTGCCAGCAGGTCGGGGGCTCAGCCCCAGCATTTT.

The DNA of the CDR3 is TGTGCCAGCAGCTTCAGGGCTGAAGAGACCCAGTACTTC. Protein product: CASSFRAEETQYF. The V call is TRBV7-9, the J call TRBJ2-5, with D possibly TRBD1 on 5 matching bases. The CDR3 consists of 13 residues. Germline V gene data show CDR1 as SEHNR and CDR2 as FQNEAQ (reference sequence). Deletions cut 3 bases from V and 3 bases from J, with 8 bases between. The entire variable domain, with the rest obtained from reference TRBV7-9 and TRBJ2-5, is as follows: DTGVSQNPRHKITKRGQNVTFRCDPISEHNRLYWYRQTLGQGPEFLTYFQNEAQLEKSRLLSDRFSAERPKGSFSTLEIQRTEQGDSAMYLCASSFRAEETQYFGPGTRLLVL.

This clone was recorded once. The rearrangement uses TRBV25-1 and TRBJ2-7; tentative D call: TRBD1 (6 bases). V was shortened by 4 bases and J by 2 bases, with 9 bases between the two germline ends. This CDR3 contains 13 residues. The V gene's germline CDR1 is MGHDK and CDR2 SYGVNS. The CDR3 DNA reads TGTGCCAGCAGTGGGGACACGGCCTACGAGCAGTACTTC. This gives the protein CASSGDTAYEQYF.

The CDR3 DNA reads as TGTGCCTGGAGTGTGGGGGGGGCTAGCAATCAGCCCCAGCATTTT. Protein sequence: CAWSVGGASNQPQHF. V gene TRBV30 combines with J gene TRBJ1-5; a possible D gene is TRBD1 (6 bases). V was cut by 0 bases and J by 0 bases, with 9 bases left in between. There are 15 residues in the CDR3. Looked up from germline, CDR1 is GTSNPN and CDR2 is SVGIG (reference sequence).

The chain is built from TRBV5-1 and TRBJ1-5; perhaps TRBD1 as D (5 bases). Trimming left V 0 bases short and J 6 bases short, with 13 bases between. The CDR3 extends over 15 amino acids. Germline V gene data show CDR1 as SGHRS and CDR2 as YFSETQ. This CDR3 reads CASSLGTSDSQPQHF. CDR3 in DNA: TGCGCCAGCAGCTTGGGGACATCGGATAGTCAGCCCCAGCATTTT.

This clone was detected once. The chain joins TRBV6-5 to TRBJ1-1, with TRBD1 as a possible D gene (5 bases). Trimming stripped 2 bases from V and 2 bases from J, with 15 bases between. This CDR3 spans 16 amino acids. CDR1 and CDR2 (germline): MNHEY, SVGAGI. As DNA, the CDR3 is TGTGCCAGCAGTTACGCGTACGCGCAGGGAAACACTGAAGCTTTCTTT. The encoded protein is CASSYAYAQGNTEAFF.

The rearrangement joins TRBV2 to TRBJ1-2, with D perhaps TRBD1 (5 bases). CDR3 length equals 12 residues. Trimming stripped 2 bases from V and 7 bases from J, with 8 bases between. Germline assignment: CDR1 SNHLY and CDR2 FYNNEI. Here the CDR3 DNA reads TGTGCCAGCAGTGAACTCCAGGGTGGCTACACCTTC. Translating gives CASSELQGGYTF.

The V call is TRBV4-3, the J call TRBJ2-2; 7 nucleotides line up with TRBD1. Germline V gene sequence: CDR1 LGHNA, CDR2 YSLEER. V trimming: 4 bases; J trimming: 3 bases; junction bases outside the gene matches: 2. This CDR3 has 14 residues. In DNA, the CDR3 is TGCGCCAGCAGCCCGGGACAGTACACCGGGGAGCTGTTTTTT. As protein: CASSPGQYTGELFF.

V gene TRBV5-4 combines with J gene TRBJ1-1; the match to TRBD1 covers 7 bases. CDR1 is SGHNT, CDR2 YYREEE, per germline (reference sequence). The CDR3 is 19 amino acids. V shed 3 bases and J 1 base; nucleotides not matched to a gene: 18. As DNA, the CDR3 is TGTGCCAGCAGCTACGGAAGGGGGCGGGATTTTGCTTCGAACACTGAAGCTTTCTTT. Protein sequence: CASSYGRGRDFASNTEAFF.

The rearrangement uses TRBV30 and TRBJ1-6, with D unclear. Trimming left V 3 bases short and J 6 bases short, with 15 bases between. There are 15 residues in the CDR3. Looked up from germline, CDR1 is GTSNPN and CDR2 is SVGIG (reference sequence). CDR3 coding DNA: TGTGCCTGGAGCTACGGGGTTCGCCCTAATTCACCCCTCCACTTT. Translating gives CAWSYGVRPNSPLHF.

V and J are TRBV14 and TRBJ2-7; D gene uncertain. CDR1 and CDR2 (germline): SGHDN, FVKESK. There are 14 residues in the CDR3. The ends were cut back, 6 bases at V and 3 bases at J, with 15 bases in the middle. CDR3 sequence reads: CASSPAISVYEQYF. The CDR3 region has the DNA TGTGCCAGCAGTCCAGCCATCTCCGTCTACGAGCAGTACTTC.

This clone was counted a few times. The rearrangement uses TRBV19 and TRBJ2-4; TRBD1 aligns across 8 bases. The CDR3 length is 14 residues. The ends lost 9 bases at V and 8 bases at J; junction bases unmatched: 12. Per the germline V gene, CDR1 is LNHDA and CDR2 is SQIVND (reference sequence). CDR3 in amino acids: CASGTGQGADIQYF. CDR3 bases: TGTGCCAGCGGAACCGGACAGGGTGCGGACATTCAGTACTTC.